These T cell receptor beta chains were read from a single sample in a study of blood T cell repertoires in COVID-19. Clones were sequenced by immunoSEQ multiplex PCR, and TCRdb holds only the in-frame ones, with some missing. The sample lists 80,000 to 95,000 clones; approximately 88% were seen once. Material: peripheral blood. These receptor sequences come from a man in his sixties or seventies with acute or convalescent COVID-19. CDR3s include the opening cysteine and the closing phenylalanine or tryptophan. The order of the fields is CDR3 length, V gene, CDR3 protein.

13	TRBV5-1	CASSLDRDYGYTF
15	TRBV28	CASSPDRGALLGYTF
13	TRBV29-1	CSGLEYYTDTQYF
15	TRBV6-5	CASSYRDTRNSPLHF
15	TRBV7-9	CASSLLYRGYNEQFF
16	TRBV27	CASSRSGGATYNEQFF
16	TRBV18	CASSPIAGTGNTEAFF
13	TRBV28	CASRGGLSEKLFF
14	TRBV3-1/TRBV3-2	CASSPSGWDGELFF
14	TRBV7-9	CASTPRREIYGYTF
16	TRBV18	CASSMDRAISNQPQHF
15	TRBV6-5	CASKYRDRGSYEQYF
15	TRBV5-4	CASSLRAKLQETQYF
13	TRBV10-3	CAISVQGNYGYTF
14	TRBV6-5	CASRQDTYNSPLHF
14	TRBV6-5	CASSPGQYNQPQHF
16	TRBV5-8	CASSSGLAGVSDTQYF
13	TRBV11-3	CASSLDPGGEQFF
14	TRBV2	CASSGGRQSAEQYF
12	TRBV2	CASSVLPGQRVF
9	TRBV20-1	CSAKGPGTF
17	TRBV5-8	CASSFLQGPANTGELFF
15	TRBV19	CASSLETATNEKLFF
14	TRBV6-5	CATQRTGGTQPQHF